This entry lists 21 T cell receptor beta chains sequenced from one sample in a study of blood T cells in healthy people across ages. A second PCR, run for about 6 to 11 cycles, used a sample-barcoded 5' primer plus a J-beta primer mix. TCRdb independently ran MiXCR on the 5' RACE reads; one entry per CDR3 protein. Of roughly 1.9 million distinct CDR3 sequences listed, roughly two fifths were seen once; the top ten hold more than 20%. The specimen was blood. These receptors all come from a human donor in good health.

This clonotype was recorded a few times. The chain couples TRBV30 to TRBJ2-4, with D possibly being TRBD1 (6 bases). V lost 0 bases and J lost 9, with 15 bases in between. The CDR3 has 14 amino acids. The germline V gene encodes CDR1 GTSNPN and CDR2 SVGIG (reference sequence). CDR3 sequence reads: CAWSVGQIGVIQYF. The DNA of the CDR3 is TGTGCCTGGAGTGTAGGACAGATTGGGGTCATTCAGTACTTC.

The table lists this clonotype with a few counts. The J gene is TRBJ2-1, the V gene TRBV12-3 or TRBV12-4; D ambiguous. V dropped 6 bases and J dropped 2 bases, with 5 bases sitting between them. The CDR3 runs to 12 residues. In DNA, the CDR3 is TGTGCCAGCAGATCACCCTACAATGAGCAGTTCTTC. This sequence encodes CASRSPYNEQFF.

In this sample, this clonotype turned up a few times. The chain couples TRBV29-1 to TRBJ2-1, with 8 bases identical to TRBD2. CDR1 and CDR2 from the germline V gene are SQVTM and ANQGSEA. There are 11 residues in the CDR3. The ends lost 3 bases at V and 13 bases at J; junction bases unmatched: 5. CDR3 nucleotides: TGCAGCGTTGAGTTCGCGGGGGGCCAGTTCTTC. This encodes CSVEFAGGQFF.

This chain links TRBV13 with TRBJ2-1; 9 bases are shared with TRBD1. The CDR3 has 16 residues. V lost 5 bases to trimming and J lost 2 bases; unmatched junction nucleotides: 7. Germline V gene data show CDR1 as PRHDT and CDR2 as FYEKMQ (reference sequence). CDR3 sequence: CASSKDGTGTYNEQFF. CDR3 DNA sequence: TGTGCCAGCAGCAAAGATGGGACAGGGACCTACAATGAGCAGTTCTTC.

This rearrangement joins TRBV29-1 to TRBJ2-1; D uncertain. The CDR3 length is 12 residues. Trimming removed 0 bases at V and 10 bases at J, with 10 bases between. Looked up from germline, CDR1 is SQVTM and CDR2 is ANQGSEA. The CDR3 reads CSVEDAVREQFF. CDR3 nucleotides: TGCAGCGTTGAAGATGCCGTCAGGGAGCAGTTCTTC.

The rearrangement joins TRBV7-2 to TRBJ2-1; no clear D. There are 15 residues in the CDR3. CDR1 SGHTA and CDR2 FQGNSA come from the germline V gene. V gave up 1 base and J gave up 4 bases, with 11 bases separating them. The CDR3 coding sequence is TGTGCCAGCAGCTTAGTTTTTGCCTTATACAATGAGCAGTTCTTC. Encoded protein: CASSLVFALYNEQFF.

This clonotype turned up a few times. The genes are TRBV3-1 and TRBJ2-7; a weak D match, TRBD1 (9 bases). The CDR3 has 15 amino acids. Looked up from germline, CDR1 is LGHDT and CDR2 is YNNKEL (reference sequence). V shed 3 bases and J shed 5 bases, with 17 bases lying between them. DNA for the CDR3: TGTGCCAGCAGCCATAGCGGGACAGGGAAAAACGAGCAGTACTTC. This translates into CASSHSGTGKNEQYF.

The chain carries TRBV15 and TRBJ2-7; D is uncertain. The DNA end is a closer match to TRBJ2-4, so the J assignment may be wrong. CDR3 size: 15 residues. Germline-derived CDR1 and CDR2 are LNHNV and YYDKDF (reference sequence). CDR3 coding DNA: TGTGCCACCAGCAGAGATCGCGGAGTCTTAAACATTCAGTACTTC. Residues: CATSRDRGVLNIQYF.

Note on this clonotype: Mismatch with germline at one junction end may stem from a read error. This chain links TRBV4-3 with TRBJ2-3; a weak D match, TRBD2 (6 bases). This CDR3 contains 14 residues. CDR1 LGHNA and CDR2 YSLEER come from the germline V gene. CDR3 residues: CASSEQTSLDMQYF. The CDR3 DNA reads TGCGCCAGCAGCGAACAGACTAGTTTAGATATGCAGTATTTT.

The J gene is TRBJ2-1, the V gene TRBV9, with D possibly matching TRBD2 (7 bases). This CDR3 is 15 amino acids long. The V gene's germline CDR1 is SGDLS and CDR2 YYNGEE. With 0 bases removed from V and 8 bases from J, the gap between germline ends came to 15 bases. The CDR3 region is CASSVGGGLAYEQFF. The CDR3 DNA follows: TGTGCCAGCAGCGTAGGGGGGGGCCTGGCATATGAGCAGTTCTTC.

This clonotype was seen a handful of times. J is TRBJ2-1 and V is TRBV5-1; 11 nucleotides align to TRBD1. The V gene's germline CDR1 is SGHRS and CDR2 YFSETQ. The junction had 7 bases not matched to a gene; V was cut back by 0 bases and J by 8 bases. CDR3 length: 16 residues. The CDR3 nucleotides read TGCGCCAGCAGCTTGGGATTCCCGGGACAGGGGGATGAGCAGTTCTTC. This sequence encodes CASSLGFPGQGDEQFF.

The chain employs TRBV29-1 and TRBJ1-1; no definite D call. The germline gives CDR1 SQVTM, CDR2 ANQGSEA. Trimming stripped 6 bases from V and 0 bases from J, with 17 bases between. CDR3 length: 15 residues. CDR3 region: CSVAGLLMMNTEAFF. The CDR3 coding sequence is TGCAGCGTCGCGGGGTTGCTAATGATGAACACTGAAGCTTTCTTT. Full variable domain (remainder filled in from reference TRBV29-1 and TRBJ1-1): SAVISQKPSRDICQRGTSLTIQCQVDSQVTMMFWYRQQPGQSLTLIATANQGSEATYESGFVIDKFPISRPNLTFSTLTVSNMSPEDSSIYLCSVAGLLMMNTEAFFGQGTRLTVV.

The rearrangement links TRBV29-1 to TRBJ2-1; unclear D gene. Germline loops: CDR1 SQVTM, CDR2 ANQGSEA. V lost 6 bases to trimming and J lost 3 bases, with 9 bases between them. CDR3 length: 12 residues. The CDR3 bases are TGCAGCGTGGTAGGATACTACAATGAGCAGTTCTTC. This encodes CSVVGYYNEQFF.

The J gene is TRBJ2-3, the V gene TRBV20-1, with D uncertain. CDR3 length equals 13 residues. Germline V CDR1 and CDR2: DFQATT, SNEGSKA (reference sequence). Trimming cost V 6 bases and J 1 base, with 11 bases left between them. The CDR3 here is CSAHLDRTDTQYF. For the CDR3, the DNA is TGCAGTGCGCACCTAGACCGCACAGATACGCAGTATTTT.

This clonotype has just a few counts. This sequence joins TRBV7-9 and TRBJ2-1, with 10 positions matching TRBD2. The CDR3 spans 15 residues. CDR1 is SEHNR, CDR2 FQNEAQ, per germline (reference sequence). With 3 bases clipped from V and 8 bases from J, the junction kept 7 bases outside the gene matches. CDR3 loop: CASSLSSGGWDEQFF. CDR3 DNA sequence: TGTGCCAGCAGCTTGTCTAGCGGGGGCTGGGATGAGCAGTTCTTC. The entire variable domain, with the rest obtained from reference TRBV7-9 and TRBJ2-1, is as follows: DTGVSQNPRHKITKRGQNVTFRCDPISEHNRLYWYRQTLGQGPEFLTYFQNEAQLEKSRLLSDRFSAERPKGSFSTLEIQRTEQGDSAMYLCASSLSSGGWDEQFFGPGTRLTVL.

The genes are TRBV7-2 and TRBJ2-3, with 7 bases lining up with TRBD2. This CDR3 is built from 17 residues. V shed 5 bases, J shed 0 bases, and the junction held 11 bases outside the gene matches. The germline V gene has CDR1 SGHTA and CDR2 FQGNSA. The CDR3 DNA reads TGTGCCAGCAGCCTAAACGTAGGCGGGGGAAGCACAGATACGCAGTATTTT. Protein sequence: CASSLNVGGGSTDTQYF.

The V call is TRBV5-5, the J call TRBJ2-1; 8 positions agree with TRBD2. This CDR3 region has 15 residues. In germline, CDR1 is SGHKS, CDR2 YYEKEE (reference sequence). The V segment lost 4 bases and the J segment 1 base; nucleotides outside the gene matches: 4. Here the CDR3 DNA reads TGTGCCAGCAGCCCGGGACTAGTTTCCTACAATGAGCAGTTCTTC. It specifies CASSPGLVSYNEQFF.

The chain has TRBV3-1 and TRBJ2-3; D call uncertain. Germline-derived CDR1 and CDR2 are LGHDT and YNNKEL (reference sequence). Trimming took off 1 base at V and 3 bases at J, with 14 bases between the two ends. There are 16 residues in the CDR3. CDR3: CASSQVVPALTDTQYF. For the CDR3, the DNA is TGTGCCAGCAGCCAAGTTGTCCCGGCTTTAACAGATACGCAGTATTTT.

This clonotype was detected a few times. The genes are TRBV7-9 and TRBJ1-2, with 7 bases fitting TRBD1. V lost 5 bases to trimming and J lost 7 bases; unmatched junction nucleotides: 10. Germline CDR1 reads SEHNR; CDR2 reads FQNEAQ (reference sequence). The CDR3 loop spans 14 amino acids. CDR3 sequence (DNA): TGTGCCAGCAGCGAGGGACAGTTTCAGGTTGGCTACACCTTC. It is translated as CASSEGQFQVGYTF.

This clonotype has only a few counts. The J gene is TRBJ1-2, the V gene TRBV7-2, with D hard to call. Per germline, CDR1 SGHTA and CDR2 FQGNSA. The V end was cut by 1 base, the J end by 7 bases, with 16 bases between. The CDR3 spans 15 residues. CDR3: CASSLVFVGSPGYTF. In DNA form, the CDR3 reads TGTGCCAGCAGCTTAGTGTTTGTGGGCTCTCCTGGCTACACCTTC.

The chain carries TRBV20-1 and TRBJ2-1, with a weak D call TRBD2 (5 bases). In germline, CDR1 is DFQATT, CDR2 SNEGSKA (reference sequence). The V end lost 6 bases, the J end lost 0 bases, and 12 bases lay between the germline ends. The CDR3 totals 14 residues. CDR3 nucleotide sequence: TGCAGTGCACAGAAGCGGATCTCCTACAATGAGCAGTTCTTC. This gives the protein CSAQKRISYNEQFF.